These 10 T cell receptor beta chains were sequenced from one sample in a study of shared T cell receptors in the human thymus. The repertoire was sequenced with immunoSEQ multiplex PCR; TCRdb's copy has only in-frame clones and lacks some. The sample yields hundreds of thousands of clones, over 90% seen once. Input material: thymocytes. These receptors were obtained from a human donor.

The chain couples TRBV10-3 to TRBJ2-5; 7 bases match TRBD1. Trimming removed 3 bases from V and 5 bases from J; junction bases left unmatched: 12. This CDR3 region has 16 residues. Germline values: CDR1 ENHRY, CDR2 SYGVKD. Here the CDR3 DNA reads TGTGCCATCAGTGACTTAGGACAGGAAGGTTTGGAGACCCAGTACTTC. As protein: CAISDLGQEGLETQYF.

This rearrangement joins TRBV5-1 to TRBJ2-7; 8 nucleotides agree with TRBD1. The CDR3 runs to 13 residues. Germline V lookup: CDR1 SGHRS, CDR2 YFSETQ. V gave up 3 bases and J gave up 3 bases; unmatched junction bases: 2. The CDR3 DNA reads as TGCGCCAGCAGCTGGGACAGGAGCTACGAGCAGTACTTC. The encoded protein is CASSWDRSYEQYF.

The CDR3 region has the DNA TGTGCCAGCAGCTTAGAAGTAGTCGTGGCCAACATGAACACTGAAGCTTTCTTT. Protein product: CASSLEVVVANMNTEAFF. The chain is built from TRBV11-3 and TRBJ1-1; D is undetermined. V lost 0 bases to trimming and J lost 0 bases, with 17 bases between them. The CDR3 has 18 amino acids. Germline assignment: CDR1 SGHNT and CDR2 YENEEA.

This clone came up once. The V gene is TRBV30, the J gene TRBJ2-1, with a weak D call TRBD1 (6 bases). V lost 4 bases, J lost 8 bases, and 27 bases lay in between. This CDR3 is built from 17 residues. The germline V gene has CDR1 GTSNPN and CDR2 SVGIG (reference sequence). CDR3 sequence: CAWTITGYNRRTDEQFF. In DNA, the CDR3 is TGTGCCTGGACTATAACAGGGTATAATCGGCGTACGGATGAGCAGTTCTTC.

This chain links TRBV19 with TRBJ2-1; TRBD1 or TRBD2 may be the D gene (5 bases each). V shed 3 bases and J shed 7 bases, with 7 bases lying between them. The CDR3 runs 12 residues. Per the germline V gene, CDR1 is LNHDA and CDR2 is SQIVND (reference sequence). As DNA, the CDR3 is TGTGCCAGTAGTATCGAGGGGAATGAGCAGTTCTTC. Translation: CASSIEGNEQFF.

The rearrangement uses TRBV2 and TRBJ1-4; D gene unclear. Germline V gene sequence: CDR1 SNHLY, CDR2 FYNNEI. Trimming removed 5 bases from V and 7 bases from J, with 8 bases in between. The CDR3 totals 12 residues. The CDR3 coding sequence is TGTGCCAGCAGTCTTTGGTCTGAAAAACTGTTTTTT. Translated: CASSLWSEKLFF.

The chain has TRBV4-3 and TRBJ2-7; the D is unclear. In germline, CDR1 is LGHNA, CDR2 YSLEER. Between the trimmed V and J ends, which lost 5 bases and 0 bases, there was a span of 11 bases. CDR3 size: 14 residues. Here the CDR3 reads CASSNSVTSYEQYF. In nucleotides, the CDR3 is TGCGCCAGCAGCAACTCGGTTACCTCCTACGAGCAGTACTTC.

The chain joins TRBV11-3 to TRBJ2-2; 8 bases are a match to TRBD2. The CDR3 sequence is 18 residues long. V lost 1 base and J lost 4; bases outside the gene matches: 11. The V gene's germline CDR1 is SGHNT and CDR2 YENEEA. CDR3 DNA sequence: TGTGCCAGCAGCTTAGCCAATGCTGTCCTAGCGGGCACCGGGGAGCTGTTTTTT. It is translated as CASSLANAVLAGTGELFF.

This clone appeared a single time. V is TRBV19 and J is TRBJ2-2, with 12 bases that match TRBD2. Germline trimming cut 7 bases from V and 4 bases from J; bases unmatched to any gene: 4. Per germline, CDR1 LNHDA and CDR2 SQIVND (reference sequence). This CDR3 is built from 15 residues. The CDR3 DNA reads TGTGCCAGTACCCCGGGACTAGCGGGCACCGGGGAGCTGTTTTTT. It is translated as CASTPGLAGTGELFF.

This chain connects TRBV2 to TRBJ1-2, with no clear D. CDR1 and CDR2 from the germline V gene are SNHLY and FYNNEI. V was clipped by 3 bases and J by 2 bases, with 10 bases between them. CDR3 size: 14 residues. For the CDR3, the DNA is TGTGCCAGCAGTGAGGCGAAAGGGAACTATGGCTACACCTTC. Protein: CASSEAKGNYGYTF.